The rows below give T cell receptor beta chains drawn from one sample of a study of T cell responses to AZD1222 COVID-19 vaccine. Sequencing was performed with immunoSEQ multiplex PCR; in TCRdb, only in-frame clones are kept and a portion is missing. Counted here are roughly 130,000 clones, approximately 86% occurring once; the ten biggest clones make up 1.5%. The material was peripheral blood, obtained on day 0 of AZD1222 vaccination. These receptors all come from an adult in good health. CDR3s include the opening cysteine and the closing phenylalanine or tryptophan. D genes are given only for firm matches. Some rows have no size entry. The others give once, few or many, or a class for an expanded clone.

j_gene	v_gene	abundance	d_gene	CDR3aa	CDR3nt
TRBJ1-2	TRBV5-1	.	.	CASSVGTNYGYTF	TGCGCCAGCAGCGTAGGGACTAACTATGGCTACACCTTC
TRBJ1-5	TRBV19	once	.	CASRAIMGNQPQHF	TGTGCCAGTAGGGCGATCATGGGCAATCAGCCCCAGCATTTT
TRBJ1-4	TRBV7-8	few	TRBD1	CASSLRRGDEKLFF	TGTGCCAGCAGCTTACGCAGGGGGGACGAAAAACTGTTTTTT
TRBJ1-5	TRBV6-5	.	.	CASSSPDRQPQHF	TGTGCCAGCAGTTCTCCGGACCGCCAGCCCCAGCATTTT
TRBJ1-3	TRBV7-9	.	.	CASSLRNTIYF	TGTGCCAGCAGCTTAAGGAACACCATATATTTT
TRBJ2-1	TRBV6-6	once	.	CASSYSRTTDEQFF	TGTGCCAGCAGTTACTCGCGGACCACCGATGAGCAGTTCTTC
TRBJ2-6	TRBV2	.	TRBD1	CASFRGLGANVLTF	TGTGCCAGCTTCAGGGGGCTCGGGGCCAACGTCCTGACTTTC
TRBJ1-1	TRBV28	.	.	CASSLGYGMNTEAFF	TGTGCCAGCAGTTTAGGGTACGGCATGAACACTGAAGCTTTCTTT
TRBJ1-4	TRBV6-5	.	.	CASSPDRPRGEKLFF	TGTGCCAGCAGTCCCGATCGCCCGAGGGGGGAAAAACTGTTTTTT
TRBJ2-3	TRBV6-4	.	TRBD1	CASSSSGGSGTDTQYF	TGTGCCAGCAGTTCATCAGGGGGATCGGGCACAGATACGCAGTATTTT
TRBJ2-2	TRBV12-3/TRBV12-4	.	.	CASSYRDTGELFF	TGTGCCAGCAGTTACAGGGACACCGGGGAGCTGTTTTTT
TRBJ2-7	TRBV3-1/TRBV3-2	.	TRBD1	CASSQGDRGYEQYF	TGTGCCAGCAGCCAGGGAGACAGGGGCTACGAGCAGTACTTC
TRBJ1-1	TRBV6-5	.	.	CASSYSDPNTEAFF	TGTGCCAGCAGTTACTCGGACCCGAACACTGAAGCTTTCTTT
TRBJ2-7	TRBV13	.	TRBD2	CASSPRTSGGADYEQYF	TGTGCCAGCAGCCCGCGGACTAGCGGGGGGGCCGACTACGAGCAGTACTTC
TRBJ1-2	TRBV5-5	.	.	CASSVYRSSYGYTF	TGTGCCAGCAGCGTTTACCGGTCCAGCTATGGCTACACCTTC
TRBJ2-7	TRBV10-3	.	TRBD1	CAISEGQGTYEQYF	TGTGCCATCAGTGAGGGACAGGGGACCTACGAGCAGTACTTC
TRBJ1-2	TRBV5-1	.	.	CASSLVGESGYTF	TGCGCCAGCAGCTTAGTTGGGGAGAGTGGCTACACCTTC
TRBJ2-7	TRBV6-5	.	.	CASSSAAPPYEQYF	TGTGCCAGCAGTTCCGCCGCTCCACCCTACGAGCAGTACTTC
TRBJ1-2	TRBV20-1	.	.	CSAGENYGYTF	TGCAGTGCTGGAGAAAACTATGGCTACACCTTC
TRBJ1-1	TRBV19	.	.	CASSIGGIATEAFF	TGTGCCAGTAGTATCGGAGGGATCGCCACTGAAGCTTTCTTT
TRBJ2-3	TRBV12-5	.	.	CASVGGRTDTQYF	TGTGCTAGTGTTGGGGGTCGCACAGATACGCAGTATTTT
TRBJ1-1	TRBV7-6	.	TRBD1	CASSLAGGGSNTEAFF	TGTGCCAGCAGCTTAGCGGGAGGGGGCTCCAACACTGAAGCTTTCTTT
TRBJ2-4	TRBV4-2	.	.	CASSQDQGRQNIQYF	TGTGCCAGCAGCCAAGATCAGGGGAGGCAAAACATTCAGTACTTC
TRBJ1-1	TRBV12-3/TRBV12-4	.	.	CASSLQDGTEAFF	TGTGCCAGCAGTTTACAAGACGGCACTGAAGCTTTCTTT
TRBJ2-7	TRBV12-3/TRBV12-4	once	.	CASSFSGYEQYF	TGTGCCAGCAGTTTTTCGGGATACGAGCAGTACTTC
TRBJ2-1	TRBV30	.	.	CAWNRGIHNEQFF	TGTGCCTGGAATCGGGGGATCCACAATGAGCAGTTCTTC
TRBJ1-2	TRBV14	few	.	CASSQGRVGQGGYTF	TGTGCCAGCAGCCAAGGGCGTGTGGGGCAGGGTGGCTACACCTTC
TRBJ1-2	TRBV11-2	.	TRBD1	CASSLPRDREDYGYTF	TGTGCCAGCAGCTTACCCCGGGACAGGGAGGACTATGGCTACACCTTC
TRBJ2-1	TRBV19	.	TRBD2	CASRTSGGVSYNEQFF	TGTGCCAGTCGGACTAGCGGGGGTGTGTCCTACAATGAGCAGTTCTTC
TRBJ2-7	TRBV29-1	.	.	CSVWASWDEQYF	TGCAGCGTTTGGGCCTCTTGGGACGAGCAGTACTTC
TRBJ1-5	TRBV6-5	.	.	CASSLRGHQPQHF	TGTGCCAGCAGCCTCAGGGGTCATCAGCCCCAGCATTTT
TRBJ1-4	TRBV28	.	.	CASSLPTNEKLFF	TGTGCCAGCAGTCTCCCAACTAATGAAAAACTGTTTTTT
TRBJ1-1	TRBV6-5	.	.	CASSYGAANTEAFF	TGTGCCAGCAGTTACGGGGCAGCGAACACTGAAGCTTTCTTT
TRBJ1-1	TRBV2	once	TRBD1	CASSAGQGGMNTEAFF	TGTGCCAGCAGTGCGGGACAGGGGGGTATGAACACTGAAGCTTTCTTT
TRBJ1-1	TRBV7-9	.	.	CASSLDLPEAFF	TGTGCCAGCAGCTTAGATTTACCTGAAGCTTTCTTT
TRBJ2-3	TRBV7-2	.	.	CASNGGGPDTQYF	TGTGCCAGCAATGGTGGGGGCCCAGATACGCAGTATTTT
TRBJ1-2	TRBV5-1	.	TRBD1	CASSPGTADYGYTF	TGCGCCAGCAGCCCAGGGACAGCAGACTATGGCTACACCTTC
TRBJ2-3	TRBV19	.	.	CATLPGDGTDTQYF	TGTGCCACCCTTCCCGGTGATGGCACAGATACGCAGTATTTT
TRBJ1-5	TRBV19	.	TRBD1	CASSKTGVRNQPQHF	TGTGCCAGTAGTAAAACAGGGGTTCGCAATCAGCCCCAGCATTTT
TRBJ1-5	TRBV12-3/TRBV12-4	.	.	CASSPERNQPQHF	TGTGCCAGCAGCCCCGAGCGCAATCAGCCCCAGCATTTT
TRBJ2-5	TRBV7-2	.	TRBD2	CASSSDVAGGLETQYF	TGTGCCAGCAGCTCAGATGTAGCGGGGGGATTGGAGACCCAGTACTTC
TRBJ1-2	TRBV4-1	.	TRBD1	CASSLTGVDYGYTF	TGCGCCAGCAGTCTTACAGGGGTCGACTATGGCTACACCTTC
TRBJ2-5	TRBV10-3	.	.	CAISTDGQGFGETQYF	TGTGCCATCAGTACGGATGGGCAGGGGTTCGGAGAGACCCAGTACTTC
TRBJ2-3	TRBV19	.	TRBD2	CASRTSGASTDTQYF	TGTGCCAGTCGTACTAGCGGGGCTAGCACAGATACGCAGTATTTT
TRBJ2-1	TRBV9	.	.	CASSVGSLAYNEQFF	TGTGCCAGCAGCGTAGGCTCCTTGGCCTACAATGAGCAGTTCTTC
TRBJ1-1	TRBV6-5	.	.	CASFDSLNTEAFF	TGTGCCAGCTTCGACAGTCTGAACACTGAAGCTTTCTTT
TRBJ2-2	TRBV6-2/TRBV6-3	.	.	CASSRPTNTGELFF	TGTGCCAGCAGTAGGCCAACCAACACCGGGGAGCTGTTTTTT
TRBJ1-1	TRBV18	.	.	CASSPILSGSEAFF	TGTGCCAGCTCACCAATATTAAGCGGGTCTGAAGCTTTCTTT
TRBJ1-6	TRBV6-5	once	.	CASSSKWNYNSPLHF	TGTGCCAGCAGCTCAAAATGGAACTATAATTCACCCCTCCACTTT